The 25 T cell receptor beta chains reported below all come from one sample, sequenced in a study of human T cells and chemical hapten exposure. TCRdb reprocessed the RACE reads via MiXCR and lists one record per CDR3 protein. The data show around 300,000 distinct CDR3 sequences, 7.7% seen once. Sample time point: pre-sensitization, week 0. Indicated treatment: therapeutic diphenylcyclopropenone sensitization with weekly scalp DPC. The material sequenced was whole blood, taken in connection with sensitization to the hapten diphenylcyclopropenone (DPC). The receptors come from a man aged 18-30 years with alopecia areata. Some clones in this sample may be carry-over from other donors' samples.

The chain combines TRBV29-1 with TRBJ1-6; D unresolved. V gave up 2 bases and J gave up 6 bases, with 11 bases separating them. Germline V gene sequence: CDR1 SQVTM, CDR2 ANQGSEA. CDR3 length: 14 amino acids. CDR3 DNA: TGCAGCGTTGAATTGGAGTCCCTTAATTCACCCCTCCACTTT. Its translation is CSVELESLNSPLHF.

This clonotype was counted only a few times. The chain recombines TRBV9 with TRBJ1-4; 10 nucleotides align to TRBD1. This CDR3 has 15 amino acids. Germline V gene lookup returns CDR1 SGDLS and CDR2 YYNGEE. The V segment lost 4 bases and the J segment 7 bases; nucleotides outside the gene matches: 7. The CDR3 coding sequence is TGTGCCAGCAGCCAGACAGGGGGCGAAGGTGAAAAACTGTTTTTT. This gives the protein CASSQTGGEGEKLFF.

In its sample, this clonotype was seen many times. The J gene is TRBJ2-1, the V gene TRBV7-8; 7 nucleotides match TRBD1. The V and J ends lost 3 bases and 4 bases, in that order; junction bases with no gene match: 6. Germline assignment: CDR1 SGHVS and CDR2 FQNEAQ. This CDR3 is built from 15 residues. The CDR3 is CASSLDGTDYNEQFF. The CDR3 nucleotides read TGTGCCAGCAGCTTGGACGGGACAGATTACAATGAGCAGTTCTTC.

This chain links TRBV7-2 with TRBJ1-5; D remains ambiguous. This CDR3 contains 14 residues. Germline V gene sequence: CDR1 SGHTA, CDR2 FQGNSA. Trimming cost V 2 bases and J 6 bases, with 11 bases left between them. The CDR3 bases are TGTGCCAGCAGCTTATTGATCGGGTCTCAGCCCCAGCATTTT. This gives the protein CASSLLIGSQPQHF.

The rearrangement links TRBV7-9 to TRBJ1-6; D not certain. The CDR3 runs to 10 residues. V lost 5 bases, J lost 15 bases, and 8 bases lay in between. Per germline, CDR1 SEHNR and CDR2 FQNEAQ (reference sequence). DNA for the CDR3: TGTGCCAGCAGCGGTAACGGCCTCCACTTT. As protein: CASSGNGLHF.

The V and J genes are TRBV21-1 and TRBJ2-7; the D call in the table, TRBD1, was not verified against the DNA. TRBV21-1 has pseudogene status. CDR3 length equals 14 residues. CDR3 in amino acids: CASSKGPTGGFGYV. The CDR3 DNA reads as TGTGCCAGCAGCAAAGGACCGACAGGGGGCTTTGGCTACGTC.

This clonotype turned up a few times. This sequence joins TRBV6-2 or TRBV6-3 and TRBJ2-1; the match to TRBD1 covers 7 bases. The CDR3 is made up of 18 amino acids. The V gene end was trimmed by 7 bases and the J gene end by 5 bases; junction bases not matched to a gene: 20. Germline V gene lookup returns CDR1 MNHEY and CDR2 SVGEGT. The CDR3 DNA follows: TGTGCCAGCAAAACAGACAGGGCTAATCGAAGGCTCCACAATGAGCAGTTCTTC. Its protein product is CASKTDRANRRLHNEQFF.

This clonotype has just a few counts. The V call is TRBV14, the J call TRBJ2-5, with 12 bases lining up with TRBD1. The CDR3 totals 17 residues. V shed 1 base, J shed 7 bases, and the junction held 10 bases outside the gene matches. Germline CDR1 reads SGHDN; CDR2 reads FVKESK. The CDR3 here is CASSQGGQGAHFGTQYF. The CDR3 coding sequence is TGTGCCAGCAGCCAAGGGGGACAGGGGGCGCATTTCGGGACCCAGTACTTC.

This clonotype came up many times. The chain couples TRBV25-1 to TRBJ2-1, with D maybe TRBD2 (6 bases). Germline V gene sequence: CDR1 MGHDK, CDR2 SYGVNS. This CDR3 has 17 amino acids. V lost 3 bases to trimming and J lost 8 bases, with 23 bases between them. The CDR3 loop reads CASSDPEKGRPGDEQFF. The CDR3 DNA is TGTGCCAGCAGTGACCCCGAAAAGGGGCGGCCGGGGGATGAGCAGTTCTTC. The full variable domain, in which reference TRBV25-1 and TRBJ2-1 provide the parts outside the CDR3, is EADIYQTPRYLVIGTGKKITLECSQTMGHDKMYWYQQDPGMELHLIHYSYGVNSTEKGDLSSESTVSRIRTEHFPLTLESARPSHTSQYLCASSDPEKGRPGDEQFFGPGTRLTVL.

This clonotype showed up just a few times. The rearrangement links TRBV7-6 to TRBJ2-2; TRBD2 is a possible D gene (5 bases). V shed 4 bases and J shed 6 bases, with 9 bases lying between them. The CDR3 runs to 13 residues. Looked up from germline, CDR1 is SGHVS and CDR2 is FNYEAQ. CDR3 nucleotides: TGTGCCAGCAGCTCGAGGGCTTCCGGGGAGCTGTTTTTT. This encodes CASSSRASGELFF.

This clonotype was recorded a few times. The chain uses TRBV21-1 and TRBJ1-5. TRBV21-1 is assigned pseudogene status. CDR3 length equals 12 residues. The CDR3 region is CASSPKYQPQHF. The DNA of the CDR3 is TGTGCCAGCAGCCCTAAGTACCAGCCCCAGCATTTT.

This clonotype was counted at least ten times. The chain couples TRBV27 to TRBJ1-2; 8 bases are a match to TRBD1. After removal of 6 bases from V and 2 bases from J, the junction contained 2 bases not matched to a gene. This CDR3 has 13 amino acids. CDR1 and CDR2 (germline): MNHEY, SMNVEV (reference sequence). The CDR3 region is CASRRDRNYGYTF. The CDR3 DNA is TGTGCCAGCAGAAGGGACAGGAACTATGGCTACACCTTC.

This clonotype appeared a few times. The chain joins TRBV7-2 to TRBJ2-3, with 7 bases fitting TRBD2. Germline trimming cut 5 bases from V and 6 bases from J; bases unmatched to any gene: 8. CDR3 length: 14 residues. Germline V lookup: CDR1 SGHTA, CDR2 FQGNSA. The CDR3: CASSIRLAPDTQYF. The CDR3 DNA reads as TGTGCCAGCAGCATAAGACTAGCTCCCGATACGCAGTATTTT.

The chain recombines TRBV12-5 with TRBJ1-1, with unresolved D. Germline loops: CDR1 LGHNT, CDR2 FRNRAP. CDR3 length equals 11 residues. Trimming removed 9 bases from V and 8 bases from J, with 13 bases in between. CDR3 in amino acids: CARLYLMEAFF. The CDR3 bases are TGTGCTAGGCTCTACTTGATGGAAGCTTTCTTT.

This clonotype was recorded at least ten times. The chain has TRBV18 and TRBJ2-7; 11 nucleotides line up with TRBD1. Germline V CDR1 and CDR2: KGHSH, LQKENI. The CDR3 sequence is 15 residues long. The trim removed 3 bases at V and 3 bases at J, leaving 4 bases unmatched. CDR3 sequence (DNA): TGTGCCAGCTCACCTCCCGGGACAGGGGGCTACGAGCAGTACTTC. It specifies CASSPPGTGGYEQYF.

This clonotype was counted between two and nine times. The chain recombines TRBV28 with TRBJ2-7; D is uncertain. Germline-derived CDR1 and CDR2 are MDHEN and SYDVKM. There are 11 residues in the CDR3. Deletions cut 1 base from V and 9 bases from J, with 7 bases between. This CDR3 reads CASSLYGRQYF. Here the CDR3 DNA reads TGTGCCAGCAGTTTATATGGGCGGCAGTACTTC.

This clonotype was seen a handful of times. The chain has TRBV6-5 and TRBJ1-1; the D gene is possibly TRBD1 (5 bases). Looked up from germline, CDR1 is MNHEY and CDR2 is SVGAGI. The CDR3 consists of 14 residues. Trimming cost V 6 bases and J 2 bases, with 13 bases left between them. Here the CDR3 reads CASRRGTSNTEAFF. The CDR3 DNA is TGTGCCAGCAGGCGCGGGACCTCTAACACTGAAGCTTTCTTT.

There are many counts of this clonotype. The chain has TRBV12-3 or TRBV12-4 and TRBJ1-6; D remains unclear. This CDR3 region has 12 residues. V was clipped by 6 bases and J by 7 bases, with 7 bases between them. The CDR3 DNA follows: TGTGCCAGCAGGAGTGGGAATTCACCCCTCCACTTT. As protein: CASRSGNSPLHF.

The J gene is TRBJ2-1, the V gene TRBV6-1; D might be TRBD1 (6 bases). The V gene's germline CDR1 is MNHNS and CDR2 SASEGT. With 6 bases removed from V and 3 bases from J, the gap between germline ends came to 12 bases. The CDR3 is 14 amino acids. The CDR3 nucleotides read TGTGCCAGCAGCGAGACAGGAGACTACAATGAGCAGTTCTTC. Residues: CASSETGDYNEQFF.

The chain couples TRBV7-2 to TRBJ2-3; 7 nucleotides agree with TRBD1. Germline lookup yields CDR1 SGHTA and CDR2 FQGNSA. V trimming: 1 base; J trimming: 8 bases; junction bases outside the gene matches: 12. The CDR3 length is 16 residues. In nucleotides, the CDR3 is TGTGCCAGCAGCTTAGTCCTTACAGGGGAGTTTGGTACGCAGTATTTT. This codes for CASSLVLTGEFGTQYF.

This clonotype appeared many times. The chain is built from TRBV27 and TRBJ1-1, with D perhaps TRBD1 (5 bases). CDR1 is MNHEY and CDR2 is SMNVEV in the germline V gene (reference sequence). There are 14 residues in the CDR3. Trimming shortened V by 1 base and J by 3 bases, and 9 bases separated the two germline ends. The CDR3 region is CASSLFQGYTEAFF. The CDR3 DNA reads TGTGCCAGCAGTTTATTTCAGGGCTACACTGAAGCTTTCTTT.

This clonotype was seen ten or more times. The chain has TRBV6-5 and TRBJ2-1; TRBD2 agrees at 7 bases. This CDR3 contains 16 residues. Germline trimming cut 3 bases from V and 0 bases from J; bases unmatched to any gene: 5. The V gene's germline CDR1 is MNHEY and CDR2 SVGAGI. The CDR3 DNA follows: TGTGCCAGCAGTTATTCAGCGGGGAACTCCTACAATGAGCAGTTCTTC. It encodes CASSYSAGNSYNEQFF.

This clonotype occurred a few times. CDR3 loop: CASSQGQSTGELFF. The CDR3 nucleotides read TGCGCCAGCAGCCAAGGGCAGAGCACCGGGGAGCTGTTTTTT. The V and J genes are TRBV4-3 and TRBJ2-2, with no clear D. Trimming pared 1 base from V and 4 bases from J, leaving 7 bases between. The CDR3 sequence is 14 residues long. Germline CDR1 and CDR2: LGHNA and YSLEER.

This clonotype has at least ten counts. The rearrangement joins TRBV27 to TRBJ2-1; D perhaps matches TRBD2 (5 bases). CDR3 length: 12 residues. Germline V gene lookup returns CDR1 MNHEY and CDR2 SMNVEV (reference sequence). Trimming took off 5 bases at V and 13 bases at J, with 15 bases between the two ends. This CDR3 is CASSPRHGIQFF. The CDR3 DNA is TGTGCCAGCAGTCCCCGACACGGGATACAGTTCTTC.

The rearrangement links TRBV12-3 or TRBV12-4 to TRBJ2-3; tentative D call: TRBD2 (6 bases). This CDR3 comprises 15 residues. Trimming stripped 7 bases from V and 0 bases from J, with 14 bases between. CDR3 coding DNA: TGTGCCAGCACCCAGACTAGAACTAGCACAGATACGCAGTATTTT. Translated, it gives CASTQTRTSTDTQYF.